The 5 T cell receptor beta chains below were found in one sample sequenced in a study of blood T cell repertoires in COVID-19 (TCRdb year 2020). Library preparation used the immunoSEQ multiplex PCR assay. TCRdb stores this immuneACCESS table with in-frame sequences only. Part of the clones is absent; in the studies checked, under half of the shortfall reflects unresolved V genes, and no reason is known for the rest. This sample has approximately 310,000 clones in its table, and approximately 85% of those were observed once. The ten largest clones capture under 2.5% of the sample. Material for sequencing was PBMCs or T cells enriched from blood (not recorded which). These receptors all stem from a man aged 25 to 40 who had recovered from COVID-19.

This sequence joins TRBV7-2 and TRBJ1-2; 8 bases agree with TRBD1. The CDR3 is 15 residues long. The V and J ends lost 3 bases and 3 bases, in that order; junction bases with no gene match: 6. CDR1 SGHTA and CDR2 FQGNSA come from the germline V gene. CDR3 in DNA: TGTGCCAGCAGCTTCAAGGACAGGGCCCACTATGGCTACACCTTC. It encodes CASSFKDRAHYGYTF.

The chain recombines TRBV3-1 (or the pseudogene TRBV3-2) with TRBJ1-3; D unresolved. This CDR3 region has 16 residues. Germline assignment: CDR1 LGHDT and CDR2 YNNKEL (reference sequence). V was trimmed by 3 bases and J by 0 bases, leaving 12 bases between them. The CDR3 here is CASSQRAVPSGNTIYF. DNA for the CDR3: TGTGCCAGCAGCCAGAGGGCGGTACCCTCTGGAAACACCATATATTTT.

Written as DNA, the CDR3 is TGTGCCAGTACAAGTAGCGCGCGGAATGAGCAGTTCTTC. The encoded protein is CASTSSARNEQFF. The rearrangement links TRBV19 to TRBJ2-1, with D perhaps matching TRBD2 (5 bases). In germline, CDR1 is LNHDA, CDR2 SQIVND (reference sequence). CDR3 length: 13 amino acids. The ends were cut back, 7 bases at V and 7 bases at J, with 14 bases in the middle.

This clone was recorded only once. The rearrangement uses TRBV6-6 and TRBJ1-2; 8 bases line up with TRBD1. With 3 bases clipped from V and 7 bases from J, the junction kept 10 bases outside the gene matches. The germline gives CDR1 MNHNY, CDR2 SVGAGI (reference sequence). This CDR3 has 15 amino acids. The chain's CDR3 is CASSYPGTGAGGYTF. CDR3 bases: TGTGCCAGCAGTTATCCCGGGACAGGCGCGGGTGGCTACACCTTC.

In nucleotides, the CDR3 is TGTGCCAGCAGCCGGGGACAGGAAGCTTTCTTT. Its translation: CASSRGQEAFF. This chain joins TRBV3-1 (or the pseudogene TRBV3-2) and TRBJ1-1, with 7 bases identical to TRBD1. The CDR3 covers 11 residues. Losses at the gene ends were 4 bases for V and 8 bases for J; bases not matched to a gene: 1. Germline values: CDR1 LGHDT, CDR2 YNNKEL (reference sequence).